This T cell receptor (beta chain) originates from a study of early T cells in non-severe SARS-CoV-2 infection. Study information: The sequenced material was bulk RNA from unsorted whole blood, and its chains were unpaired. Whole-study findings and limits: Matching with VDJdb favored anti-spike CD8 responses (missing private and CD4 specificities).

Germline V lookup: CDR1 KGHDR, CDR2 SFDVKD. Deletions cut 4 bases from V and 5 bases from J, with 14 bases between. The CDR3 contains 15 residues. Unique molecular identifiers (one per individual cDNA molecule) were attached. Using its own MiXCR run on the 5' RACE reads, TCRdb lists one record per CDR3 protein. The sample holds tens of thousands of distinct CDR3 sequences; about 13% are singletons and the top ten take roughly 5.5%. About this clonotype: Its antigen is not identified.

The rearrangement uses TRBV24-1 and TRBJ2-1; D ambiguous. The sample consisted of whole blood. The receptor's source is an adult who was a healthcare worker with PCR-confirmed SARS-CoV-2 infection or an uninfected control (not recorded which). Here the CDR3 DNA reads TGTGCCACCAGTGACCCTACCCGACATCACAATGAGCAGTTCTTC. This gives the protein CATSDPTRHHNEQFF.